Listed here is a single T cell receptor beta chain. The entry originates in a study of blood T cell repertoires in COVID-19. Overall study: Specimens from acute and convalescent COVID-19 originated in the United States, Italy and Spain. Sample material is recorded as cDNA or gDNA derived from T cells, B-cell-depleted T cells, or PBMCs.

Germline values: CDR1 LGHNA, CDR2 YSLEER. CDR3 length: 14 amino acids. V shed 2 bases and J shed 0 bases, with 7 bases lying between them. The authors' processing: Reference gene primer amplification gave nucleated cell count estimates. Clones were sequenced by immunoSEQ multiplex PCR, and TCRdb holds only the in-frame ones, with some missing. That table supplies the V and J calls and clone size; D and trimming were determined from the DNA. The sample consists of over 200,000 clones, 70% to 90% of them appearing once. The source of this sequence is a woman between 18 and 29 years old who had recovered from COVID-19. The J gene is TRBJ1-1, the V gene TRBV4-3; no clear D gene. Sequencing was performed on peripheral blood. CDR3 amino acids: CASSQLGMNTEAFF. CDR3 in DNA: TGCGCCAGCAGCCAATTGGGCATGAACACTGAAGCTTTCTTT.